This record concerns one T cell receptor (beta chain) sequence. How the authors handled the data: Reference gene primer amplification in the assay estimated nucleated cell counts. Clones were sequenced by immunoSEQ multiplex PCR, and TCRdb holds only the in-frame ones, with some missing. The DNA gave D and trimming, while V, J and clone size come from that table. This sample has 200,000 to 250,000 clones, with around 86% found just once. The entry originates in a study of blood T cell repertoires in COVID-19. Whole-study context: PBMCs, B-cell-depleted T cells, or T cells provided the cDNA or gDNA that made up the material.

Those enrolled, adults aged about 18 to 89 years, came from about two dozen US areas. Participant-given clinical history determined each cohort assignment. The TCR was taken from a woman aged 40 to 50 with acute COVID-19. What was sequenced was PBMCs or T cells enriched from blood (not recorded which).

Here the CDR3 DNA reads TGTGCCAGCAGTTCACTTGGACTAGCGAATCTAGATACGCAGTATTTT. Amino acids: CASSSLGLANLDTQYF. The chain employs TRBV6-5 and TRBJ2-3; 9 bases are shared with TRBD2. Trimming cost V 4 bases and J 5 bases; bases outside gene matches: 10. CDR3 length: 16 residues. The germline V gene has CDR1 MNHEY and CDR2 SVGAGI.